What follows are 6 T cell receptor beta chains derived from one specimen sequenced in a study of response to subunit inactivated influenza vaccine. TCRdb used MiXCR to reprocess the RT-PCR reads, holding one entry per CDR3 protein. The sample records 500,000 or so distinct CDR3 sequences, more than 15% being singletons. The sample here was CD4+ T cells sorted from PBMCs, taken 23 to 25 months after vaccination. These receptors all stem from a man between 50 and 75 years old who received an inactivated influenza vaccine.

V is TRBV7-8 and J is TRBJ2-7; 12 bases map to TRBD2. This CDR3 contains 15 residues. With 3 bases clipped from V and 3 bases from J, the junction kept 3 bases outside the gene matches. Germline V gene sequence: CDR1 SGHVS, CDR2 FQNEAQ. The CDR3 protein is CASSLGLAGLYEQYF. CDR3 nucleotides: TGTGCCAGCAGCTTGGGACTAGCGGGCCTCTACGAGCAGTACTTC. Full variable domain (missing parts from reference TRBV7-8 and TRBJ2-7): GAGVSQSPRYKVAKRGQDVALRCDPISGHVSLFWYQQALGQGPEFLTYFQNEAQLDKSGLPSDRFFAERPEGSVSTLKIQRTQQEDSAVYLCASSLGLAGLYEQYFGPGTRLTVT.

The chain uses TRBV28 and TRBJ1-3, with 9 bases fitting TRBD1. This CDR3 has 15 amino acids. The germline gives CDR1 MDHEN, CDR2 SYDVKM. V was clipped by 5 bases and J by 4 bases; unmatched bases: 6. DNA of the CDR3: TGTGCCAGCAGTCTCGGGACAGGGACGGGAAACACCATATATTTT. As protein: CASSLGTGTGNTIYF.

In this sample, this clonotype turned up a few times. The rearrangement joins TRBV29-1 to TRBJ1-1, with TRBD1 as a possible D gene (5 bases). Germline CDR1 SQVTM, CDR2 ANQGSEA. This CDR3 is 14 amino acids long. V was clipped by 7 bases and J by 4 bases, with 19 bases between them. CDR3: CSAASQGGSTEAFF. CDR3 bases: TGCAGCGCGGCGTCTCAGGGTGGGAGCACTGAAGCTTTCTTT. The full variable domain, completed using reference TRBV29-1 and TRBJ1-1, is SAVISQKPSRDICQRGTSLTIQCQVDSQVTMMFWYRQQPGQSLTLIATANQGSEATYESGFVIDKFPISRPNLTFSTLTVSNMSPEDSSIYLCSAASQGGSTEAFFGQGTRLTVV.

The V call is TRBV11-2, the J call TRBJ2-7; 7 nucleotides agree with TRBD2. From germline, CDR1 is SGHAT and CDR2 FQNNGV. The CDR3 totals 14 residues. Trimming took 3 bases from V and 6 from J; bases not matched to a gene: 8. CDR3 region: CASSLWDSGGEQYF. Written as DNA, the CDR3 is TGTGCCAGCAGCTTGTGGGACTCGGGAGGCGAGCAGTACTTC.

The chain employs TRBV28 and TRBJ2-5, with 10 bases matching TRBD2. The CDR3 is 15 amino acids. The V gene's germline CDR1 is MDHEN and CDR2 SYDVKM. V trimming: 7 bases; J trimming: 2 bases; junction bases outside the gene matches: 7. The CDR3 DNA reads as TGTGCCAGCAACGGACTAGCGGCACCTCAAGAGACCCAGTACTTC. Translated, it gives CASNGLAAPQETQYF.

The chain employs TRBV20-1 and TRBJ1-2; D perhaps matches TRBD1 (6 bases). The CDR3 is 13 amino acids. Trimming took off 3 bases at V and 10 bases at J, with 18 bases between the two ends. Germline V gene sequence: CDR1 DFQATT, CDR2 SNEGSKA (reference sequence). The CDR3 loop is CSARPTGRDYYTF. In DNA, the CDR3 is TGCAGTGCTAGGCCTACAGGGAGGGACTACTACACCTTC.